What follows are 21 T cell receptor beta chains derived from one specimen sequenced in a study of blood T cells in healthy people across ages. A second PCR of roughly 7 to 11 cycles used a sample-barcoded 5' primer and a J-beta primer mix. TCRdb called the 5' RACE reads again in MiXCR, with one record for every CDR3 protein. In the table there are about 1.5 million distinct CDR3 sequences, roughly 40% of which are singletons. The specimen sequenced was blood. The receptors come from a woman between 18 and 30 years old in good health.

This clonotype has a handful of counts. V gene TRBV20-1 combines with J gene TRBJ2-7, with D possibly being TRBD1 or TRBD2 (5 bases each). The CDR3 consists of 14 residues. Trimming left V 7 bases short and J 2 bases short, with 18 bases between. Germline V gives CDR1 DFQATT, CDR2 SNEGSKA (reference sequence). CDR3 protein: CSGTGLGDPYEQYF. The CDR3 coding sequence is TGCAGTGGCACGGGTCTCGGGGACCCCTACGAGCAGTACTTC.

The rearrangement joins TRBV4-2 to TRBJ1-1, with unresolved D. V lost 3 bases, J lost 4 bases, and 15 bases lay in between. Germline-derived CDR1 and CDR2 are LGHNA and YNFKEQ. The length of the CDR3 is 15 residues. The CDR3 sequence is CASSQGVAGGTEAFF. As DNA, the CDR3 is TGTGCCAGCAGCCAGGGAGTGGCAGGCGGCACTGAAGCTTTCTTT.

The chain uses TRBV3-1 and TRBJ1-1; D uncertain. The germline V gene has CDR1 LGHDT and CDR2 YNNKEL (reference sequence). Trimming stripped 0 bases from V and 0 bases from J, with 11 bases between. This CDR3 is 16 amino acids long. The DNA of the CDR3 is TGTGCCAGCAGCCAAGATACCCAAGTCATGAACACTGAAGCTTTCTTT. Residues: CASSQDTQVMNTEAFF.

The CDR3 spells CASSPGLWNTEAFF. CDR3 coding DNA: TGTGCCAGCAGTCCTGGACTGTGGAACACTGAAGCTTTCTTT. The chain uses TRBV11-2 and TRBJ1-1; D call uncertain. Germline-derived CDR1 and CDR2 are SGHAT and FQNNGV. Trimming cost V 6 bases and J 1 base, with 12 bases left between them. There are 14 residues in the CDR3. The variable domain in full, with the rest retrieved from reference TRBV11-2 and TRBJ1-1, is EAGVAQSPRYKIIEKRQSVAFWCNPISGHATLYWYQQILGQGPKLLIQFQNNGVVDDSQLPKDRFSAERLKGVDSTLKIQPAKLEDSAVYLCASSPGLWNTEAFFGQGTRLTVV.

The chain recombines TRBV18 with TRBJ2-3, with 11 bases aligning to TRBD2. The CDR3 spans 16 residues. Germline V gene data show CDR1 as KGHSH and CDR2 as LQKENI. V shed 8 bases and J 1 base; nucleotides not matched to a gene: 8. The CDR3 sequence is CASPQTSGRGTDTQYF. CDR3 in DNA: TGTGCCAGCCCCCAAACTAGCGGGAGAGGCACAGATACGCAGTATTTT.

V gene TRBV7-6 combines with J gene TRBJ2-1; D assignment may be TRBD1 or TRBD2 (5 bases each). Between the trimmed V and J ends, which lost 2 bases and 7 bases, there was a span of 18 bases. The germline V gene encodes CDR1 SGHVS and CDR2 FNYEAQ. This CDR3 contains 16 residues. The CDR3 DNA follows: TGTGCCAGCAGCTTACGGGGCCAGTCAACCGGGAATGAGCAGTTCTTC. As protein: CASSLRGQSTGNEQFF.

V usage is TRBV5-1 and J usage is TRBJ2-2, with a possible D match to TRBD1 (6 bases). This CDR3 has 14 amino acids. Trimming took 6 bases from V and 0 from J, leaving 9 bases between them. Germline CDR1 is SGHRS and CDR2 is YFSETQ. CDR3 region: CASKGQSNTGELFF. In DNA, the CDR3 is TGCGCCAGCAAAGGACAGTCGAACACCGGGGAGCTGTTTTTT.

The rearrangement links TRBV27 to TRBJ1-5, with D unresolved. CDR1 and CDR2 from the germline V gene are MNHEY and SMNVEV (reference sequence). The CDR3 consists of 13 residues. The V end was cut by 5 bases, the J end by 1 base, with 6 bases between. CDR3 sequence reads: CASSVWSNQPQHF. Written as DNA, the CDR3 is TGTGCCAGCAGTGTGTGGAGCAATCAGCCCCAGCATTTT.

The chain carries TRBV10-3 and TRBJ1-6; tentative D call: TRBD1 (6 bases). Germline loops: CDR1 ENHRY, CDR2 SYGVKD. This CDR3 region has 15 residues. Trimming left V 7 bases short and J 5 bases short, with 15 bases between. CDR3 coding DNA: TGTGCCATCACCCCCGGGACAAGTGATAATTCACCCCTCCACTTT. Encoded protein: CAITPGTSDNSPLHF.

This clonotype was picked up a small number of times. This CDR3 is CASTTTEGIETQYF. As DNA, the CDR3 is TGTGCCAGCACCACCACAGAAGGGATTGAGACCCAGTACTTC. V gene TRBV12-3 or TRBV12-4 combines with J gene TRBJ2-5; D unresolved. CDR3 length equals 14 residues. The V end lost 7 bases, the J end lost 5 bases, and 17 bases lay between the germline ends.

The chain's CDR3 is CASSYSAGTPNTEAFF. For the CDR3, the DNA is TGTGCCAGCAGTTACTCTGCCGGGACACCAAACACTGAAGCTTTCTTT. The chain joins TRBV27 to TRBJ1-1, with a weak D call TRBD1 (6 bases). V lost 4 bases and J 2 bases, leaving 17 bases between the germline ends. The CDR3 contains 16 residues. Per the germline V gene, CDR1 is MNHEY and CDR2 is SMNVEV (reference sequence).

The chain carries TRBV5-1 and TRBJ1-1; no firm D call. The V gene lost 3 bases and the J gene lost 8 bases, with 14 bases spanning the gap. This CDR3 has 13 amino acids. The germline V gene encodes CDR1 SGHRS and CDR2 YFSETQ. The DNA of the CDR3 is TGCGCCAGCAGCTCCCCGACACCCCGAGAAGCTTTCTTT. Protein product: CASSSPTPREAFF. Full variable domain (outside the CDR3, taken from reference TRBV5-1 and TRBJ1-1): KAGVTQTPRYLIKTRGQQVTLSCSPISGHRSVSWYQQTPGQGLQFLFEYFSETQRNKGNFPGRFSGRQFSNSRSEMNVSTLELGDSALYLCASSSPTPREAFFGQGTRLTVV.

The table lists this clonotype with a few counts. In nucleotides, the CDR3 is TGTGCCACCAGCAGAGAGATCGGGGGGAACACTGAAGCTTTCTTT. This gives the protein CATSREIGGNTEAFF. The rearrangement joins TRBV15 to TRBJ1-1; D is perhaps TRBD1 (5 bases). CDR1 LNHNV and CDR2 YYDKDF come from the germline V gene (reference sequence). Trimming shortened V by 0 bases and J by 1 base, and 9 bases separated the two germline ends. There are 15 residues in the CDR3. The full variable domain, its missing parts supplied by reference TRBV15 and TRBJ1-1, is DAMVIQNPRYQVTQFGKPVTLSCSQTLNHNVMYWYQQKSSQAPKLLFHYYDKDFNNEADTPDNFQSRRPNTSFCFLDIRSPGLGDTAMYLCATSREIGGNTEAFFGQGTRLTVV.

The chain employs TRBV11-2 and TRBJ2-3, with D possibly matching TRBD1 (5 bases). Per germline, CDR1 SGHAT and CDR2 FQNNGV. The CDR3 length is 13 residues. The V end was cut by 3 bases, the J end by 4 bases, with 8 bases between. CDR3 amino acids: CASSFAGSDTQYF. The CDR3 DNA follows: TGTGCCAGCAGCTTCGCAGGGTCAGATACGCAGTATTTT. The complete variable domain, with remaining parts taken from reference TRBV11-2 and TRBJ2-3, reads EAGVAQSPRYKIIEKRQSVAFWCNPISGHATLYWYQQILGQGPKLLIQFQNNGVVDDSQLPKDRFSAERLKGVDSTLKIQPAKLEDSAVYLCASSFAGSDTQYFGPGTRLTVL.

This clonotype has a handful of counts. The rearrangement links TRBV5-1 to TRBJ1-2; D unresolved. This CDR3 has 15 residues. Germline lookup yields CDR1 SGHRS and CDR2 YFSETQ. V lost 0 bases, J lost 4 bases, and 13 bases lay in between. CDR3 protein: CASSLDGSRFYGYTF. CDR3 nucleotides: TGCGCCAGCAGCTTGGATGGCAGTCGCTTCTATGGCTACACCTTC.

The table lists this clonotype with a few counts. The chain links TRBV10-3 to TRBJ2-1; D is undetermined. Between the trimmed V and J ends, which lost 6 bases and 7 bases, there was a span of 7 bases. The CDR3 sequence is 11 residues long. Germline V CDR1 and CDR2: ENHRY, SYGVKD. The CDR3 coding sequence is TGTGCCATCAGGTCCTCGAATGAGCAGTTCTTC. This sequence encodes CAIRSSNEQFF.

The chain joins TRBV3-1 to TRBJ1-1; D uncertain. The CDR3 has 15 amino acids. The ends were cut back, 4 bases at V and 0 bases at J, with 12 bases in the middle. CDR1 is LGHDT and CDR2 is YNNKEL in the germline V gene (reference sequence). The CDR3 reads CASSPREAMNTEAFF. The CDR3 nucleotides are TGTGCCAGCAGCCCTCGTGAGGCTATGAACACTGAAGCTTTCTTT. Drawing the rest from reference TRBV3-1 and TRBJ1-1, the complete variable domain is DTAVSQTPKYLVTQMGNDKSIKCEQNLGHDTMYWYKQDSKKFLKIMFSYNNKELIINETVPNRFSPKSPDKAHLNLHINSLELGDSAVYFCASSPREAMNTEAFFGQGTRLTVV.

The genes are TRBV6-2 or TRBV6-3 and TRBJ1-2; D not certain. The CDR3 runs to 14 residues. The germline gives CDR1 MNHEY, CDR2 SVGEGT. Between the trimmed V and J ends, which lost 6 bases and 5 bases, there was a span of 16 bases. CDR3 in amino acids: CASSARGPSYGYTF. CDR3 in DNA: TGTGCCAGCAGCGCCCGGGGTCCCTCGTATGGCTACACCTTC.

CDR3 residues: CASSGMGAGTEAFF. The CDR3 DNA reads TGTGCCAGCAGCGGGATGGGGGCTGGCACTGAAGCTTTCTTT. The gene calls are TRBV7-9 and TRBJ1-1; D possibly corresponds to TRBD1 (6 bases). This CDR3 has 14 residues. Germline-derived CDR1 and CDR2 are SEHNR and FQNEAQ (reference sequence). The V end was cut by 5 bases, the J end by 4 bases, with 14 bases between.

The V call is TRBV12-3 or TRBV12-4, the J call TRBJ1-2; 9 nucleotides line up with TRBD1. This CDR3 region has 16 residues. The trim removed 5 bases at V and 8 bases at J, leaving 15 bases unmatched. CDR3: CASSNRDREDAGGYTF. The CDR3 bases are TGTGCCAGCAGTAACCGGGACAGGGAAGATGCGGGCGGCTACACCTTC.

V and J are TRBV7-2 and TRBJ1-2; 7 nucleotides match TRBD1. The germline V gene has CDR1 SGHTA and CDR2 FQGNSA. The CDR3 has 14 amino acids. After removal of 5 bases from V and 3 bases from J, the junction contained 6 bases not matched to a gene. DNA for the CDR3: TGTGCCAGCAGCCAACGCAGGGGGGACTATGGCTACACCTTC. Encoded protein: CASSQRRGDYGYTF. Supplemented by reference TRBV7-2 and TRBJ1-2, the full variable domain reads GAGVSQSPSNKVTEKGKDVELRCDPISGHTALYWYRQSLGQGLEFLIYFQGNSAPDKSGLPSDRFSAERTGGSVSTLTIQRTQQEDSAVYLCASSQRRGDYGYTFGSGTRLTVV.